This entry lists 21 T cell receptor beta chains sequenced from one sample in a study of neoadjuvant nivolumab and ipilimumab in lung cancer. Sequencing was performed with immunoSEQ multiplex PCR; in TCRdb, only in-frame clones are kept and a portion is missing. The sample yields about 18,000 clones, 87% seen once. The sample consisted of peripheral blood, taken before neoadjuvant nivolumab, alone or with ipilimumab. The receptors were gathered from an adult with non-small cell lung cancer.

The chain carries TRBV11-2 and TRBJ1-2; TRBD1 agrees at 7 bases. The CDR3 is 14 residues long. Germline lookup yields CDR1 SGHAT and CDR2 FQNNGV. Trimming at V came to 7 bases and at J to 6 bases, leaving 11 bases not matched to a gene. CDR3 sequence: CASTPDRTFNGYTF. CDR3 sequence (DNA): TGTGCCAGCACCCCGGACAGGACATTTAATGGCTACACCTTC.

This clone was seen more than once but under ten times. The V and J genes are TRBV10-1 and TRBJ2-7; D ambiguous. The V gene's germline CDR1 is WNHNN and CDR2 SYGVQD (reference sequence). This CDR3 region has 11 residues. V was shortened by 6 bases and J by 2 bases, with 5 bases between the two germline ends. This CDR3 reads CASRGTYEQYF. In nucleotides, the CDR3 is TGCGCCAGCAGGGGGACCTACGAGCAGTACTTC.

This chain uses TRBV6-5 with TRBJ1-2; possibly TRBD1 for D (5 bases). The CDR3 contains 13 residues. With 8 bases removed from V and 7 bases from J, the gap between germline ends came to 17 bases. Per the germline V gene, CDR1 is MNHEY and CDR2 is SVGAGI. In DNA form, the CDR3 reads TGTGCCAGCTCACTGGGGCAGGGTGGTGGCTACACCTTC. Amino acids: CASSLGQGGGYTF.

The chain couples TRBV9 to TRBJ2-2; D is undetermined. Germline CDR1 SGDLS, CDR2 YYNGEE. CDR3 length: 15 amino acids. Between the trimmed V and J ends, which lost 0 bases and 1 base, there was a span of 7 bases. In nucleotides, the CDR3 is TGTGCCAGCAGCGTAGAGGGCAGGAACACCGGGGAGCTGTTTTTT. Its translation is CASSVEGRNTGELFF. Full variable domain (remainder filled in from reference TRBV9 and TRBJ2-2): DSGVTQTPKHLITATGQRVTLRCSPRSGDLSVYWYQQSLDQGLQFLIQYYNGEERAKGNILERFSAQQFPDLHSELNLSSLELGDSALYFCASSVEGRNTGELFFGEGSRLTVL.

The chain joins TRBV20-1 to TRBJ2-4; perhaps TRBD2 as D (6 bases). The V end lost 7 bases, the J end lost 7 bases, and 11 bases lay between the germline ends. Germline loops: CDR1 DFQATT, CDR2 SNEGSKA (reference sequence). This CDR3 comprises 11 residues. The chain's CDR3 is CSVREVNIQYF. The CDR3, as DNA: TGCAGTGTGAGGGAGGTGAACATTCAGTACTTC.

The rearrangement uses TRBV9 and TRBJ1-5; possibly TRBD1 for D (5 bases). The germline gives CDR1 SGDLS, CDR2 YYNGEE. V shed 0 bases and J shed 5 bases, with 9 bases lying between them. This CDR3 is built from 14 residues. The CDR3 spells CASSVGGVYQPQHF. Written as DNA, the CDR3 is TGTGCCAGCAGCGTAGGGGGGGTGTATCAGCCCCAGCATTTT.

This sequence joins TRBV14 and TRBJ2-2, with D possibly matching TRBD2 (5 bases). The germline V and J ends were trimmed by 7 bases and 6 bases, with 15 bases remaining between them. The CDR3 extends over 14 amino acids. Germline V gene lookup returns CDR1 SGHDN and CDR2 FVKESK. The CDR3 DNA follows: TGTGCCAGCACAAAATGGGAGTACGCCGGGGAGCTGTTTTTT. Protein product: CASTKWEYAGELFF.

The chain recombines TRBV7-2 with TRBJ1-5, with D hard to call. V lost 3 bases, J lost 2 bases, and 8 bases lay in between. The germline V gene encodes CDR1 SGHTA and CDR2 FQGNSA. The CDR3 is 14 residues long. CDR3 residues: CASSFIGGNQPQHF. DNA of the CDR3: TGTGCCAGCAGCTTCATTGGGGGCAATCAGCCCCAGCATTTT. The variable domain in full, with the rest retrieved from reference TRBV7-2 and TRBJ1-5, is GAGVSQSPSNKVTEKGKDVELRCDPISGHTALYWYRQSLGQGLEFLIYFQGNSAPDKSGLPSDRFSAERTGGSVSTLTIQRTQQEDSAVYLCASSFIGGNQPQHFGDGTRLSIL.

This clone was seen a handful of times. V gene TRBV9 combines with J gene TRBJ1-1, with D tentatively TRBD1 (6 bases). V shed 2 bases and J shed 3 bases, with 17 bases lying between them. CDR1 and CDR2 from the germline V gene are SGDLS and YYNGEE. CDR3 size: 16 residues. The CDR3 region is CASSVLGGQGDTEAFF. The CDR3 DNA reads as TGTGCCAGCAGCGTTTTGGGGGGGCAGGGAGACACTGAAGCTTTCTTT.

The V and J genes are TRBV15 and TRBJ1-5, with D possibly matching TRBD1 (5 bases). Looked up from germline, CDR1 is LNHNV and CDR2 is YYDKDF (reference sequence). The CDR3 runs to 15 residues. V lost 0 bases, J lost 4 bases, and 10 bases lay in between. The CDR3 nucleotides are TGTGCCACCAGCAGAGATACAGGTCCAAATCAGCCCCAGCATTTT. It yields the protein CATSRDTGPNQPQHF.

This chain connects TRBV5-6 to TRBJ2-7; 8 bases align to TRBD1. V shed 4 bases and J 2 bases; nucleotides not matched to a gene: 11. CDR1 and CDR2 from the germline V gene are SGHDT and YYEEEE. This CDR3 comprises 16 residues. The CDR3 here is CASSPGTGGFTYEQYF. The DNA of the CDR3 is TGTGCCAGCAGCCCGGGTACAGGGGGGTTTACCTACGAGCAGTACTTC.

The rearrangement links TRBV29-1 to TRBJ2-3; TRBD2 aligns across 12 bases. From germline, CDR1 is SQVTM and CDR2 ANQGSEA. Germline trimming cut 4 bases from V and 1 base from J; bases unmatched to any gene: 3. This CDR3 has 15 amino acids. CDR3 sequence: CSVVPSGRGTDTQYF. The CDR3 region has the DNA TGCAGCGTTGTACCTAGCGGGAGGGGCACAGATACGCAGTATTTT.

This chain uses TRBV7-2 with TRBJ2-3; TRBD2 aligns across 14 bases. The CDR3 length is 16 residues. With V trimmed by 5 bases and J by 1 base, 2 bases remained unmatched. CDR1 and CDR2 from the germline V gene are SGHTA and FQGNSA. The CDR3 loop is CASSVTSGRGTDTQYF. The CDR3 DNA reads as TGTGCCAGCAGCGTGACTAGCGGGAGGGGCACAGATACGCAGTATTTT.

This rearrangement joins TRBV5-1 to TRBJ2-6; 8 bases line up with TRBD2. The CDR3 is 15 residues long. In germline, CDR1 is SGHRS, CDR2 YFSETQ. V gave up 6 bases and J gave up 3 bases; unmatched junction bases: 5. The CDR3 sequence is CASMAGGGGANVLTF. In DNA, the CDR3 is TGCGCCAGCATGGCGGGAGGCGGTGGGGCCAACGTCCTGACTTTC.

V gene TRBV7-9 combines with J gene TRBJ2-5, with TRBD2 matching 7 bases. The ends lost 0 bases at V and 5 bases at J; junction bases unmatched: 3. The germline gives CDR1 SEHNR, CDR2 FQNEAQ (reference sequence). CDR3 length equals 14 residues. The CDR3 DNA reads as TGTGCCAGCAGCTTAGCTGGCGGGAGCGAGACCCAGTACTTC. This encodes CASSLAGGSETQYF.

The chain employs TRBV11-3 and TRBJ2-5; 7 bases are a match to TRBD2. This CDR3 region has 13 residues. The V segment lost 4 bases and the J segment 3 bases; nucleotides outside the gene matches: 2. Per germline, CDR1 SGHNT and CDR2 YENEEA. CDR3 sequence reads: CASSSGTKETQYF. The DNA of the CDR3 is TGTGCCAGCAGCTCTGGGACTAAAGAGACCCAGTACTTC.

The V gene is TRBV2, the J gene TRBJ2-5; unclear D gene. Deletions cut 1 base from V and 9 bases from J, with 3 bases between. The germline V gene has CDR1 SNHLY and CDR2 FYNNEI. This CDR3 contains 10 residues. The CDR3 here is CASSEGAQYF. Here the CDR3 DNA reads TGTGCCAGCAGTGAAGGGGCCCAGTACTTC.

V and J are TRBV7-2 and TRBJ1-1; D remains ambiguous. The CDR3 sequence is 12 residues long. Per the germline V gene, CDR1 is SGHTA and CDR2 is FQGNSA. V was cut by 1 base and J by 3 bases, with 3 bases left in between. CDR3 bases: TGTGCCAGCAGCTTAGAGTACACTGAAGCTTTCTTT. It codes for CASSLEYTEAFF.

This chain joins TRBV30 and TRBJ1-1; the D gene is possibly TRBD1 (6 bases). The V end lost 8 bases, the J end lost 3 bases, and 16 bases lay between the germline ends. Germline CDR1 is GTSNPN and CDR2 is SVGIG (reference sequence). This CDR3 has 13 amino acids. This CDR3 is CAHNRQVHTEAFF. The CDR3 DNA reads as TGTGCCCACAACCGACAGGTACACACTGAAGCTTTCTTT.

The chain carries TRBV7-2 and TRBJ2-7, with 12 bases fitting TRBD2. The CDR3 runs 15 residues. Looked up from germline, CDR1 is SGHTA and CDR2 is FQGNSA. V shed 5 bases, J shed 6 bases, and the junction held 8 bases outside the gene matches. Written as DNA, the CDR3 is TGTGCCAGCAGCCCTCTAGCGGGAGGGCGGGGCGAGCAGTACTTC. Amino acid sequence: CASSPLAGGRGEQYF.

This clone occurred once. The DNA of the CDR3 is TGTGCCAGCAGCCCCAGCGGGCCCCCTAACAATGAGCAGTTCTTC. Protein sequence: CASSPSGPPNNEQFF. V and J are TRBV7-3 and TRBJ2-1, with D maybe TRBD2 (6 bases). V lost 5 bases to trimming and J lost 5 bases, with 16 bases between them. The CDR3 extends over 15 amino acids. The germline CDR1 and CDR2 sequences are SGHTA and FQGTGA.